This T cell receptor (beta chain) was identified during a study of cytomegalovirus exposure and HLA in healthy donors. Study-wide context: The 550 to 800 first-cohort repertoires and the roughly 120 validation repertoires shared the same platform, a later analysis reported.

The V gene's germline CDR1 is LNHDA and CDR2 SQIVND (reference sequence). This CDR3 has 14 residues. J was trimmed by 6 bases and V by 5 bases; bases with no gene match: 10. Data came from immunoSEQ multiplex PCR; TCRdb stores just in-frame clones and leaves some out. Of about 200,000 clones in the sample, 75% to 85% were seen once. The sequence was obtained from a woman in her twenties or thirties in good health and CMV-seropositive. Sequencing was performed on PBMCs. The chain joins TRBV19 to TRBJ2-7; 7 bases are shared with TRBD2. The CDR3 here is CASSPRGGRVEQYF. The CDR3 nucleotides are TGTGCCAGTAGTCCCCGTGGAGGGAGGGTCGAGCAGTACTTC.